This is a list of T cell receptor beta chains from one sample in a study of blood T cells in healthy people across ages. TCRdb itself ran the 5' RACE reads through MiXCR, one entry per CDR3 protein. The data show 700,000 or so distinct CDR3 sequences, around 38% seen once. The sample comprised blood. All receptors come from a man of 80 years or more in good health. The CDR3 runs from the conserved cysteine through the conserved F or W. The D gene is left open where the match is weak. Expanded clones are given a class, and other clones once, few, many or no size at all.

.	TRBV7-6	TRBJ1-1	.	TGTGCCAGCAGCTTAGGTTCCCAGGGGCCGAGCACTGAAGCTTTCTTT	CASSLGSQGPSTEAFF
.	TRBV4-3	TRBJ1-2	.	TGCGCCAGCAGCCACGACTACGGCAGGCAGGCAATCTATGGCTACACCTTC	CASSHDYGRQAIYGYTF
.	TRBV9	TRBJ2-1	.	TGTGCCAGCAGCGTAGGTGACGGCCCGATGGGCACCGGGGAGCAGTTCTTC	CASSVGDGPMGTGEQFF
TRBD2	TRBV6-1	TRBJ2-7	.	TGTGCCAGCAACCTGGGGGGGACGGCGGTCGAGCAGTACTTC	CASNLGGTAVEQYF
TRBD1	TRBV9	TRBJ1-6	.	TGTGCCAGCAGCGGACGGGACAGGGGGCTTTTGGGTAATTCACCCCTCCACTTT	CASSGRDRGLLGNSPLHF
TRBD1	TRBV3-1	TRBJ1-1	.	TGTGCCAGCAGTGGGACAGGGGCCCCAATGAACACTGAAGCTTTCTTT	CASSGTGAPMNTEAFF
TRBD1	TRBV12-3/TRBV12-4	TRBJ1-5	.	TGTGCCAGCAGTCGGACAGGGGTTGATAATCAGCCCCAGCATTTT	CASSRTGVDNQPQHF
.	TRBV6-2/TRBV6-3	TRBJ2-1	few	TGTGCCAGCAGTTACGATAAAACCCCACCCCAGTTCTTC	CASSYDKTPPQFF
.	TRBV4-1	TRBJ1-2	many	TGCGCCAGCAGCCAAGACAGGTCAAACTATGGCTACACCTTC	CASSQDRSNYGYTF
TRBD2	TRBV4-3	TRBJ2-6	.	TGCGCCAGCAGCCAAGGAGGTAGCGGGGGGGTAGCCAACGTCCTGACTTTC	CASSQGGSGGVANVLTF
TRBD2	TRBV9	TRBJ2-1	.	TGTGCCAGCAGCCCCAGGGGTAGCGGGGGGACCCGCAATGAGCAGTTCTTC	CASSPRGSGGTRNEQFF
TRBD1	TRBV7-8	TRBJ1-5	once	TGTGCCAGCAGCCCAGGGGGGACAAAAACGCGGCCCCAGCATTTT	CASSPGGTKTRPQHF
TRBD1	TRBV28	TRBJ2-5	.	TGTGCCAGCAGGGGACAAGGACAGGGGGGGACCCAGTACTTC	CASRGQGQGGTQYF
.	TRBV4-3	TRBJ2-1	few	TGCGCCAGCAGCCAAGATCTAGGCCTTTCCGAGCAGTTCTTC	CASSQDLGLSEQFF
TRBD1	TRBV6-4	TRBJ1-2	many	TGTGCCAGCAGCCAAGAGACAGGGTCTCACTATGGCTACACCTTC	CASSQETGSHYGYTF
TRBD2	TRBV3-1	TRBJ2-7	many	TGTGCCAGCAGGAGAACTAGCGGGGGCTATGACCACGAGCAGTACTTC	CASRRTSGGYDHEQYF
TRBD2	TRBV29-1	TRBJ2-5	many	TGCAGCGTTGCTCGAAGCGGGGGGCTCATAGGGACCCAGTACTTC	CSVARSGGLIGTQYF
.	TRBV7-2	TRBJ1-3	.	TGTGCCAGCAGGTTGGCCTACTCTGGAAACACCATATATTTT	CASRLAYSGNTIYF
.	TRBV20-1	TRBJ2-1	.	TGCAGTGCTAGAGATCAGGGTGGGGCGGGACACTACAATGAGCAGTTCTTC	CSARDQGGAGHYNEQFF
.	TRBV7-2	TRBJ2-2	.	TGTGCCAGCAGCTTAGCGGAGTGGGGACTGCTGTTTTTT	CASSLAEWGLLFF
.	TRBV4-3	TRBJ2-1	many	TGCGCCAGCAGCCAAGATCGGCAAGAGCAGTTCTTC	CASSQDRQEQFF
.	TRBV12-3/TRBV12-4	TRBJ1-4	.	TGTGCCAGCAGTTTAGCGCCGGTCGTCGGACGGGTTGAAAAACTGTTTTTT	CASSLAPVVGRVEKLFF
.	TRBV7-2	TRBJ2-2	few	TGTGCCAGCAGCTTGCTCGGTCCTACCGGGGAGCTGTTTTTT	CASSLLGPTGELFF
.	TRBV28	TRBJ2-7	.	TGTGCCAGCAGTTTAATTTGGGCGGTGCAGTACTTC	CASSLIWAVQYF
.	TRBV29-1	TRBJ2-6	many	TGCAGCGTTGAATGGACCGAGAGTGGGGCCAACGTCCTGACTTTC	CSVEWTESGANVLTF
.	TRBV5-4	TRBJ2-6	many	TGTGCCAGCAGCTCAGACATGGGGGCCAACGTCCTGACTTTC	CASSSDMGANVLTF
.	TRBV4-2	TRBJ2-3	.	TGTGCCAGCAGCCAAGCGTACCGGGGTGTGGAGGATACGCAGTATTTT	CASSQAYRGVEDTQYF
TRBD1	TRBV7-2	TRBJ2-5	few	TGTGCCAGCAGCGCGGACAGGGTACTTCGAGCCCAGGAAGAGACCCAGTACTTC	CASSADRVLRAQEETQYF
.	TRBV11-2	TRBJ2-2	few	TGTGCCAGCCAACGCTGGGCTACCGGGGAGCTGTTTTTT	CASQRWATGELFF
TRBD2	TRBV5-1	TRBJ2-7	few	TGCGCCAGCAGGACTAGCGGGGGTACCTACGAGCAGTACTTC	CASRTSGGTYEQYF
.	TRBV7-2	TRBJ2-3	few	TGTGCCAGCAGCTTTCTGTTCCCTAGCGAGCCTTACACAGATACGCAGTATTTT	CASSFLFPSEPYTDTQYF
TRBD2	TRBV11-2	TRBJ2-5	many	TGTGCCAGCAGCCAAATCGGGACTATTCAAGAGACCCAGTACTTC	CASSQIGTIQETQYF
TRBD2	TRBV4-3	TRBJ2-3	.	TGCGCCAGCAGCCGACAGCCGACTAGCGGGGCTGGAGATACGCAGTATTTT	CASSRQPTSGAGDTQYF
.	TRBV14	TRBJ1-1	few	TGTGCCAGCAGCCTACGGGGACGGCCGGTGAAGGGTGAAGCTTTCTTT	CASSLRGRPVKGEAFF
TRBD1	TRBV5-6	TRBJ2-5	few	TGTGCCAGCAGCTTGATGACAGGGACCATACAAGAGACCCAGTACTTC	CASSLMTGTIQETQYF
.	TRBV16	TRBJ2-7	.	TGTGCCAGCAGCCCCTGGACCTCAGGAACCCAGTACTTC	CASSPWTSGTQYF
.	TRBV6-2/TRBV6-3	TRBJ2-1	.	TGTGCCAGCTGCTTGGTGGGAAGCTCCTACAATGAGCAGTTCTTC	CASCLVGSSYNEQFF
.	TRBV2	TRBJ2-3	few	TGTGCCAGCAGTCAACACTCTGAAGATACGCAGTATTTT	CASSQHSEDTQYF
TRBD1	TRBV20-1	TRBJ1-5	many	TGCAGTGCGAATCGGGACAGGGGAAGGGGCAATCAGCCCCAGCATTTT	CSANRDRGRGNQPQHF
TRBD2	TRBV20-1	TRBJ2-1	few	TGCAGTGCTAGGACTAGCGGGAGAGGTAGTGAGCAGTTCTTC	CSARTSGRGSEQFF
TRBD1	TRBV24-1	TRBJ2-1	.	TGTGCCACCGAACAGGGGACGAGCTCCTACAATGAGCAGTTCTTC	CATEQGTSSYNEQFF
.	TRBV7-2	TRBJ2-7	many	TGTGCCAGCAGCTTAGCCACACCCCCGGGTACCTACGAGCAGTACTTC	CASSLATPPGTYEQYF
.	TRBV7-2	TRBJ2-1	.	TGTGCCAGCAGCGCCGCCCGAGGGCTAAGCGGAAATGAGCAGTTCTTC	CASSAARGLSGNEQFF